The T cell receptor beta chain described here comes from a study of multiple sclerosis patients with progressive multifocal leukoencephalopathy. The time point: before natalizumab initiation. The assay was run at survey level. Spiked into each PCR were synthetic inline TR CDR3 controls of all V-J pairings. The protocol was immunoSEQ multiplex PCR, while the TCRdb copy is restricted to in-frame clones and leaves out a portion. This table has around 32,000 clones, nearly 95% appearing once. CDR1 is MGHRA, CDR2 YSYEKL, per germline. The trim removed 5 bases at V and 0 bases at J, leaving 13 bases unmatched. The CDR3 runs to 19 residues.

The rearrangement links TRBV4-1 to TRBJ2-3, with 11 bases lining up with TRBD2. The sample consisted of PBMCs. This sequence was found in a man aged 25 to 40 with multiple sclerosis. The CDR3 region has the DNA TGCGCCAGCAGCTTTTGGGGGACTAGCGGACAGGTTAGCACAGATACGCAGTATTTT. Amino acid sequence: CASSFWGTSGQVSTDTQYF.